Listed below are T cell receptor beta chains from one sample, sequenced in a study of radiation and T cells in renal cell carcinoma. Using immunoSEQ multiplex PCR, the repertoire was profiled, and TCRdb retains in-frame clones only, with some absent. Among approximately 110,000 clones listed, 80% to 85% were seen once. Sequencing used blood, obtained from a patient whose treatment included radiotherapy and nephrectomy. All receptors derive from a woman aged 55-70 years with renal cell carcinoma. Both conserved end residues are part of each CDR3. A D gene is named only where the DNA matches it firmly. For some rows the clone size is stated as once, few or many, or as a class when expanded; others skip it.

D	length	size	J	V	CDR3
TRBD2	14	few	TRBJ2-7	TRBV5-4	CASSILADGAEQYF
.	14	.	TRBJ1-1	TRBV7-3	CASSLGPAITEAFF
TRBD2	19	.	TRBJ2-3	TRBV28	CASSPHPGTSGRAPDTQYF
.	13	once	TRBJ1-1	TRBV7-2	CASSLGQGPEAFF
.	15	.	TRBJ1-2	TRBV7-9	CASSLASQGYYGYTF
.	13	.	TRBJ2-7	TRBV7-3	CASSAPGHPVQYF
TRBD1	16	.	TRBJ1-5	TRBV27	CASSPRTGSSNQPQHF
.	16	.	TRBJ2-7	TRBV18	CASSPLQTGPTGEQYF
.	13	.	TRBJ1-1	TRBV7-2	CASSLVPRVEAFF
.	12	few	TRBJ1-5	TRBV10-3	CAISSSNQPQHF
.	15	.	TRBJ1-2	TRBV5-1	CASSLERGGNYGYTF
.	17	few	TRBJ2-1	TRBV9	CASSVEGASGTYNEQFF
.	12	.	TRBJ2-7	TRBV28	CASTLGGFEQYF
TRBD2	16	.	TRBJ2-1	TRBV4-1	CASSQVGTSANNEQFF
TRBD1	13	.	TRBJ2-7	TRBV2	CASSGTGAYEQYF
TRBD2	17	.	TRBJ2-3	TRBV5-1	CASSKGLAGAVTDTQYF
TRBD1	14	.	TRBJ1-4	TRBV7-9	CASSPGQGPEKLFF
.	13	.	TRBJ1-1	TRBV14	CASSLGRNTEAFF
TRBD1	14	.	TRBJ1-2	TRBV5-6	CASSMRQGNYGYTF
.	13	once	TRBJ1-1	TRBV7-2	CASSLEGAGWTFF
TRBD1	14	.	TRBJ1-5	TRBV5-8	CASSSDRPNQPQHF
TRBD2	20	.	TRBJ2-4	TRBV30	CAWSVERTSGVFLAKNIQYF